What follows are 29 T cell receptor beta chains derived from one specimen sequenced in a study of regulatory T cells in long-lasting Graves disease. This sample's time point: persistent/refractory GD, antithyroid drugs over 5 years with positive TRAb. PBMC RNA served as the TCR library source. Arm-PCR of CDR3 regions with iRepertoire HTBI primers generated TCR beta libraries. One entry per CDR3 protein results from TCRdb running MiXCR on the multiplex PCR reads. Among around 460,000 distinct CDR3 sequences listed, roughly 23% were seen once. This specimen was peripheral blood mononuclear cells (PBMCs), taken when the disease was refractory, from a patient treated with antithyroid drugs. Receptors originate from a female donor with Graves disease.

J is TRBJ1-2 and V is TRBV18, with D possibly TRBD1 on 6 matching bases. The germline V gene has CDR1 KGHSH and CDR2 LQKENI. The CDR3 is 13 residues long. Between the trimmed V and J ends, which lost 0 bases and 6 bases, there was a span of 8 bases. CDR3 region: CASSPPTGHGYTF. CDR3 bases: TGTGCCAGCTCACCACCGACAGGCCATGGCTACACCTTC.

The V call is TRBV5-1, the J call TRBJ1-1; perhaps TRBD1 as D (5 bases). CDR1 is SGHRS, CDR2 YFSETQ, per germline. V was clipped by 4 bases and J by 1 base, with 11 bases between them. The length of the CDR3 is 14 residues. The CDR3 DNA is TGCGCCAGCAGCACGGCGGGGGGGAACACTGAAGCTTTCTTT. Amino acids: CASSTAGGNTEAFF. Full variable domain (rest looked up from reference TRBV5-1 and TRBJ1-1): KAGVTQTPRYLIKTRGQQVTLSCSPISGHRSVSWYQQTPGQGLQFLFEYFSETQRNKGNFPGRFSGRQFSNSRSEMNVSTLELGDSALYLCASSTAGGNTEAFFGQGTRLTVV.

This clonotype was recorded at least ten times. V is TRBV28 and J is TRBJ1-6, with 9 bases identical to TRBD1. The germline gives CDR1 MDHEN, CDR2 SYDVKM. CDR3 length: 15 amino acids. With 3 bases clipped from V and 9 bases from J, the junction kept 6 bases outside the gene matches. CDR3 sequence reads: CASSLETGGASPLHF. The CDR3 DNA is TGTGCCAGCAGTTTGGAGACAGGGGGTGCTTCACCCCTCCACTTT.

This clonotype was detected once. This chain's CDR3 is CSARGTPGNTIYF. CDR3 DNA: TGCAGTGCAAGGGGGACGCCTGGAAACACCATATATTTT. This sequence joins TRBV20-1 and TRBJ1-3; a possible D gene is TRBD1 (6 bases). V lost 6 bases to trimming and J lost 2 bases, with 11 bases between them. CDR3 size: 13 residues. Germline CDR1 reads DFQATT; CDR2 reads SNEGSKA (reference sequence).

In this sample, this clonotype turned up many times. The V and J genes are TRBV2 and TRBJ1-5; D gene ambiguous. This CDR3 region has 15 residues. The germline V gene has CDR1 SNHLY and CDR2 FYNNEI. V was cut by 6 bases and J by 0 bases, with 12 bases left in between. This CDR3 is CASRKLENSNQPQHF. The CDR3 DNA follows: TGTGCCAGCAGAAAACTAGAAAATAGCAATCAGCCCCAGCATTTT.

The table lists this clonotype with a count of one. Just one base apart from a much larger clone, this may be a read error. The CDR3 coding sequence is TGTGCCAGCAGTTTAGCGGCGTACTACGAGCAGTTCTTC. The encoded protein is CASSLAAYYEQFF. This rearrangement joins TRBV12-3 or TRBV12-4 to TRBJ2-1; D not certain. This CDR3 spans 13 amino acids. Trimming shortened V by 0 bases and J by 10 bases, and 10 bases separated the two germline ends.

The chain carries TRBV28 and TRBJ2-7; TRBD2 matches 11 bases. In germline, CDR1 is MDHEN, CDR2 SYDVKM. The V segment lost 3 bases and the J segment 0 bases; nucleotides outside the gene matches: 13. The CDR3 loop spans 19 amino acids. Written as DNA, the CDR3 is TGTGCCAGCAGTTTTGGGGGCATAGGACTAGCGGGTATCTCCTACGAGCAGTACTTC. Translating gives CASSFGGIGLAGISYEQYF. Full variable domain (missing parts from reference TRBV28 and TRBJ2-7): DVKVTQSSRYLVKRTGEKVFLECVQDMDHENMFWYRQDPGLGLRLIYFSYDVKMKEKGDIPEGYSVSREKKERFSLILESASTNQTSMYLCASSFGGIGLAGISYEQYFGPGTRLTVT.

About this clonotype: Given a much more abundant clone one base away, this may be a read error. J is TRBJ1-6 and V is TRBV3-1, with D possibly being TRBD1 (5 bases). Trimming took off 2 bases at V and 10 bases at J, with 12 bases between the two ends. This CDR3 is built from 14 residues. CDR1 LGHDT and CDR2 YNNKEL come from the germline V gene (reference sequence). CDR3 amino acids: CASSQLGRQSPLHF. Written as DNA, the CDR3 is TGTGCCAGCAGCCAACTGGGCAGACAGTCACCCCTCCACTTT.

In this sample, this clonotype turned up many times. V gene TRBV12-3 or TRBV12-4 combines with J gene TRBJ1-5; possible D gene TRBD1, 5 bases. V dropped 8 bases and J dropped 2 bases, with 10 bases sitting between them. The CDR3 has 13 amino acids. CDR3 sequence: CASGSTGNQPQHF. For the CDR3, the DNA is TGTGCCAGCGGGTCGACAGGCAATCAGCCCCAGCATTTT.

This clonotype has a count of ten or more. The chain carries TRBV28 and TRBJ2-1, with 7 bases that match TRBD2. This CDR3 has 17 residues. Germline V gene sequence: CDR1 MDHEN, CDR2 SYDVKM. The junction had 13 bases not matched to a gene; V was cut back by 5 bases and J by 3 bases. CDR3 coding DNA: TGTGCCAGCAGTATACTAGCGCTCGCGGGCGGCTACAATGAGCAGTTCTTC. Translated, it gives CASSILALAGGYNEQFF.

The chain couples TRBV20-1 to TRBJ1-1; 9 positions match TRBD1. The CDR3 totals 14 residues. The V gene's germline CDR1 is DFQATT and CDR2 SNEGSKA (reference sequence). V lost 0 bases, J lost 5 bases, and 4 bases stayed unmatched. The CDR3 coding sequence is TGCAGTGCTAGAGAAACAGGGGGCTTGACTGAAGCTTTCTTT. This translates into CSARETGGLTEAFF.

The chain couples TRBV9 to TRBJ2-7, with D hard to call. V gave up 0 bases and J gave up 0 bases, with 10 bases separating them. The CDR3 extends over 15 amino acids. Germline values: CDR1 SGDLS, CDR2 YYNGEE. The CDR3 loop reads CASSVGPASSYEQYF. CDR3 in DNA: TGTGCCAGCAGCGTAGGTCCTGCGAGCTCCTACGAGCAGTACTTC.

The table lists this clonotype with a few counts. The V gene is TRBV5-6, the J gene TRBJ2-1; D remains ambiguous. Germline-derived CDR1 and CDR2 are SGHDT and YYEEEE. The CDR3 runs 13 residues. V gave up 4 bases and J gave up 6 bases, with 11 bases separating them. CDR3 DNA sequence: TGTGCCAGCAGCCTTGATGCCCCCAATGAGCAGTTCTTC. This sequence encodes CASSLDAPNEQFF.

CDR3 coding DNA: TGTGCCAGCAGCTTGGGGCGGGGGATGACGCACATAGATACGCAGTATTTT. This gives the protein CASSLGRGMTHIDTQYF. V is TRBV7-2 and J is TRBJ2-3; TRBD2 aligns across 7 bases. Trimming cost V 3 bases and J 5 bases; bases outside gene matches: 14. Germline values: CDR1 SGHTA, CDR2 FQGNSA. The length of the CDR3 is 17 residues.

This clonotype was seen repeatedly, ten times or more. The chain combines TRBV12-3 or TRBV12-4 with TRBJ1-1; 9 bases align to TRBD1. The CDR3 is 18 residues long. V trimming: 1 base; J trimming: 5 bases; junction bases outside the gene matches: 14. The CDR3 reads CASSLGPRDMGQGTEAFF. The CDR3 nucleotides read TGTGCCAGCAGTTTAGGCCCCCGGGATATGGGACAGGGAACTGAAGCTTTCTTT.

The chain has TRBV29-1 and TRBJ2-7; no clear D gene. The CDR3 length is 11 residues. CDR1 and CDR2 (germline): SQVTM, ANQGSEA. Trimming stripped 3 bases from V and 2 bases from J, with 5 bases between. In DNA, the CDR3 is TGCAGCGTTGAGGTAGCCTACGAGCAGTACTTC. Residues: CSVEVAYEQYF.

The CDR3 DNA reads as TGCAGTGCTAGAGATCAACTAGCGGCCACCTACGAGCAGTACTTC. Amino acids: CSARDQLAATYEQYF. The rearrangement links TRBV20-1 to TRBJ2-7; 8 nucleotides match TRBD2. The V and J ends lost 0 bases and 2 bases, in that order; junction bases with no gene match: 6. The length of the CDR3 is 15 residues. Germline V gives CDR1 DFQATT, CDR2 SNEGSKA (reference sequence).

This clonotype was seen many times. V is TRBV9 and J is TRBJ2-5; 8 bases map to TRBD2. CDR3 size: 16 residues. In germline, CDR1 is SGDLS, CDR2 YYNGEE. With V trimmed by 2 bases and J by 2 bases, 8 bases remained unmatched. The CDR3 region has the DNA TGTGCCAGCAGCGTCGATCCACTAGCGGCGCAAGAGACCCAGTACTTC. Its protein is CASSVDPLAAQETQYF. Complete variable domain (other parts from reference TRBV9 and TRBJ2-5): DSGVTQTPKHLITATGQRVTLRCSPRSGDLSVYWYQQSLDQGLQFLIQYYNGEERAKGNILERFSAQQFPDLHSELNLSSLELGDSALYFCASSVDPLAAQETQYFGPGTRLLVL.

On this clonotype itself: This clone may be a read error of a much larger clone one base away. Likely a read error: the CDR3 ends without its conserved phenylalanine or tryptophan. This chain connects TRBV5-1 to TRBJ1-5; D is undetermined. The germline V and J ends were trimmed by 4 bases and 4 bases, with 15 bases remaining between them. This CDR3 spans 15 amino acids. CDR1 and CDR2 from the germline V gene are SGHRS and YFSETQ. The DNA of the CDR3 is TGCGCCAGCAGCGTGGACGGATATCAGAATCAGCCCCAGCATTCT. This translates into CASSVDGYQNQPQHS.

This clonotype has only a few counts. One base away lies a much larger clone, so this may be a sequencing read error. The chain recombines TRBV28 with TRBJ1-1; D remains ambiguous. CDR3 length: 16 amino acids. V gave up 3 bases and J gave up 4 bases, with 18 bases separating them. Germline CDR1 MDHEN, CDR2 SYDVKM. This CDR3 reads CASSFGWERFSTEAFF. The CDR3 DNA is TGTGCCAGCAGTTTCGGTTGGGAGCGGTTTTCCACTGAAGCTTTCTTT.

This clonotype was detected many times. The chain uses TRBV5-1 and TRBJ1-1; 8 bases are shared with TRBD1. The junction had 7 bases not matched to a gene; V was cut back by 2 bases and J by 10 bases. Germline-derived CDR1 and CDR2 are SGHRS and YFSETQ. The CDR3 contains 13 residues. The DNA of the CDR3 is TGCGCCAGCAGCTTACCAGGGGGCGCGGGAGCTTTCTTT. It yields the protein CASSLPGGAGAFF.

This chain joins TRBV9 and TRBJ2-1; TRBD2 might be the D (6 bases). The CDR3 spans 16 residues. Trimming cost V 0 bases and J 0 bases, with 10 bases left between them. Germline V gene data show CDR1 as SGDLS and CDR2 as YYNGEE. CDR3 sequence (DNA): TGTGCCAGCAGCGTAGAAGGAGGGAGCTCCTACAATGAGCAGTTCTTC. It yields the protein CASSVEGGSSYNEQFF.

This rearrangement joins TRBV5-1 to TRBJ2-7; TRBD1 matches 10 bases. Per the germline V gene, CDR1 is SGHRS and CDR2 is YFSETQ. V dropped 4 bases and J dropped 7; count of bases not matched to a gene: 11. CDR3 size: 15 residues. CDR3 in amino acids: CASSPGDRGSGEQYF. The CDR3 DNA follows: TGCGCCAGCAGCCCCGGGGACAGGGGCTCGGGTGAGCAGTACTTC.

V and J are TRBV5-1 and TRBJ2-7; TRBD1 agrees at 9 bases. CDR3 length equals 16 residues. CDR1 is SGHRS, CDR2 YFSETQ, per germline. Losses at the gene ends were 4 bases for V and 1 base for J; bases not matched to a gene: 9. CDR3 region: CASSPMGQGESYEQYF. The CDR3 nucleotides read TGCGCCAGCAGCCCGATGGGACAGGGCGAATCCTACGAGCAGTACTTC.

The rearrangement links TRBV2 to TRBJ2-1; D is unresolved. The CDR3 runs to 11 residues. The germline gives CDR1 SNHLY, CDR2 FYNNEI. V was shortened by 9 bases and J by 6 bases, with 9 bases between the two germline ends. For the CDR3, the DNA is TGTGCCAGTGGTCTCTTCAATGAGCAGTTCTTC. Protein product: CASGLFNEQFF. The full variable domain, with the rest looked up from reference TRBV2 and TRBJ2-1, is EPEVTQTPSHQVTQMGQEVILRCVPISNHLYFYWYRQILGQKVEFLVSFYNNEISEKSEIFDDQFSVERPDGSNFTLKIRSTKLEDSAMYFCASGLFNEQFFGPGTRLTVL.

There are many counts of this clonotype. The rearrangement links TRBV12-3 or TRBV12-4 to TRBJ1-2; the D gene is possibly TRBD1 (6 bases). This CDR3 contains 15 residues. V lost 5 bases and J 5 bases, leaving 18 bases between the germline ends. Here the CDR3 reads CASSRLLRGGYGYTF. The CDR3 nucleotides read TGTGCCAGCAGTCGACTACTCAGGGGTGGATATGGCTACACCTTC.

The table lists this clonotype with many counts. The chain carries TRBV6-5 and TRBJ1-2; D not resolved. The germline gives CDR1 MNHEY, CDR2 SVGAGI. Deletions cut 0 bases from V and 7 bases from J, with 18 bases between. The CDR3 is made up of 16 amino acids. CDR3 in amino acids: CASSYSAVSDLVGYTF. CDR3 DNA sequence: TGTGCCAGCAGTTACTCGGCTGTTTCAGACCTGGTTGGCTACACCTTC.

This clonotype was counted ten times or more. The gene calls are TRBV20-1 and TRBJ1-1; D remains unclear. Trimming removed 6 bases from V and 0 bases from J, with 8 bases in between. CDR1 DFQATT and CDR2 SNEGSKA come from the germline V gene (reference sequence). The length of the CDR3 is 12 residues. CDR3 DNA: TGCAGTGCCAGACGGATGAACACTGAAGCTTTCTTT. It encodes CSARRMNTEAFF.

V usage is TRBV4-3 and J usage is TRBJ1-5, with 7 bases matching TRBD1. Germline V gives CDR1 LGHNA, CDR2 YSLEER. V shed 0 bases and J 9 bases; nucleotides not matched to a gene: 8. The length of the CDR3 is 15 residues. The CDR3 DNA follows: TGCGCCAGCAGCCAAGAAGGGGGCGTCAAATGGCCCCAGCATTTT. Translated, it gives CASSQEGGVKWPQHF.